What follows is one T cell receptor (beta chain) and its context. This receptor's antigen is unknown. No much larger clone is present one base from it, and per-base qualities are unavailable. Trimming accounts for 7 bases at V and 4 bases at J, while the number of junction bases matched to no gene is 6. The germline V gene gives CDR1 as SQVTM and CDR2 as ANQGSEA. There are 12 amino acids in the CDR3, from cysteine to phenylalanine inclusive. The kept DNA is CDR3 alone, 36 bases in frame from the first base. The sample is drawn from a study of shared T cell receptors in the human thymus (dated by TCRdb to the early 2020s). Concerning the study at large: The study examined how self-reactive, shared T-cell receptor alpha chains are generated in the human thymus.

The protocol used for the library was the immunoSEQ multiplex PCR assay. Sourced from immuneACCESS, this table was stored by TCRdb with only in-frame sequences that have V and J called. A share of the clones is absent; for the studies checked, an unresolved V gene accounts for under half, and the remainder has no known explanation. The sample table holds about 380,000 clones, of which over 90% were seen once. The top ten clones comprise roughly 0.02% of the sample. The sequencing sample was made of thymocytes. The rearranged segments are TRBV29-1 and TRBJ2-5, with 7 bases aligning to TRBD2. The origin of this receptor is a human donor. The sequenced DNA is TGCAGCGCCCGAGCGGGAATAGAGACCCAGTACTTC. It encodes CSARAGIETQYF.